Listed below are T cell receptor beta chains from one sample, sequenced in a study of blood T cells in healthy people across ages. TCRdb called the 5' RACE reads again in MiXCR, with one record for every CDR3 protein. The table records 600,000 or so distinct CDR3 sequences, around 50% of them present only once. Sequencing input: blood. The receptors derive from a man older than 75 in good health. Both conserved end residues are trimmed from each CDR3. Fields, in order: clone size, J gene, V gene, CDR3 protein. The listing skips clone size in some rows; elsewhere it reads once, few, many or a size class.

-	TRBJ1-2	TRBV14	ASSQWTGGDYGYT
-	TRBJ2-3	TRBV7-2	ASSLFPLSTDTQY
-	TRBJ2-7	TRBV11-2	ASSLVELWARGQQY
-	TRBJ2-3	TRBV6-2/TRBV6-3	ASRYSFRTPPGVDTQY
-	TRBJ2-4	TRBV12-3/TRBV12-4	ASLLDRGPILAKNIQY
-	-	TRBV28	ASSSDRALNIQY
-	TRBJ2-7	TRBV20-1	SASQLAEAYEQY
-	TRBJ2-3	TRBV4-1	ASSQLQGASTDTQY
-	TRBJ2-3	TRBV6-5	ASSPSFSSDTQY
few	TRBJ1-2	TRBV28	ASGVAGTGSFYGYT
-	TRBJ1-2	TRBV5-6	ASSFLGERTTGYT
-	TRBJ2-3	TRBV7-2	ASRGILGTDTQY